This T cell receptor beta chain was recovered during a study of T cell responses to AZD1222 COVID-19 vaccine. Study-level findings and limits: Two AZD1222 doses significantly raised spike-specific TCR breadth and depth over controls.

V was cut by 8 bases and J by 6 bases, with 16 bases left in between. The CDR3 spans 13 residues. CDR1 and CDR2 (germline): SGHVS, FQNEAQ. Using immunoSEQ multiplex PCR, the repertoire was profiled, and TCRdb retains in-frame clones only, with some absent. The profile shows under 150,000 clones, around 90% of them singletons. Concerning this clone itself: Its specificity is unknown.

This specimen consisted of peripheral blood, obtained on day 0 of AZD1222 vaccination. This chain joins TRBV7-8 and TRBJ1-2; possible D gene TRBD1, 5 bases. The clonotype was recovered from an adult in good health. CDR3 sequence: CASVRDLGHGYTF. CDR3 in DNA: TGTGCCAGCGTCCGGGACCTAGGGCATGGCTACACCTTC.